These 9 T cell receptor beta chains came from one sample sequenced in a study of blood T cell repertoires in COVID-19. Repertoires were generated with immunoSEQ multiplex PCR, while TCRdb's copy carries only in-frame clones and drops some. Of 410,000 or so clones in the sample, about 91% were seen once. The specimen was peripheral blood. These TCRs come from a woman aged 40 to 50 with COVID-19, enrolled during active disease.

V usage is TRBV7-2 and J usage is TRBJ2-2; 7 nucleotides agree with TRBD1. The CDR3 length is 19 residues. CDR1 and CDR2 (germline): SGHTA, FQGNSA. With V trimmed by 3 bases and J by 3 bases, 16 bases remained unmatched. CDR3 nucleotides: TGTGCCAGCAGCTTGACAGGGCCATCAAGCCTGACTTACACCGGGGAGCTGTTTTTT. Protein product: CASSLTGPSSLTYTGELFF.

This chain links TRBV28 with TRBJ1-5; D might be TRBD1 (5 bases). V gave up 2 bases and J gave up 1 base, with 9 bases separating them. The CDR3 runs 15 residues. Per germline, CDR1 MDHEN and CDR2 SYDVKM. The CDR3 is CASSLAGVSNQPQHF. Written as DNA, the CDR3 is TGTGCCAGCAGTTTAGCGGGGGTAAGCAATCAGCCCCAGCATTTT. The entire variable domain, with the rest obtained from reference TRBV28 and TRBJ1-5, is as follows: DVKVTQSSRYLVKRTGEKVFLECVQDMDHENMFWYRQDPGLGLRLIYFSYDVKMKEKGDIPEGYSVSREKKERFSLILESASTNQTSMYLCASSLAGVSNQPQHFGDGTRLSIL.

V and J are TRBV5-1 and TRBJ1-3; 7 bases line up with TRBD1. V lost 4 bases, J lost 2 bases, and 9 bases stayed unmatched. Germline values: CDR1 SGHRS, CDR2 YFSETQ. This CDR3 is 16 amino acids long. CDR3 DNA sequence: TGCGCCAGCAGCGTTACCGGGACAGCTACTGGAAACACCATATATTTT. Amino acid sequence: CASSVTGTATGNTIYF.

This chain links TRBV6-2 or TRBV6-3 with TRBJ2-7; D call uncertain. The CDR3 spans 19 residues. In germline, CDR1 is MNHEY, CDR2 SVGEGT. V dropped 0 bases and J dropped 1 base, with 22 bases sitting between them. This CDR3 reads CASSYSMSRRIYLSYEQYF. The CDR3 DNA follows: TGTGCCAGCAGTTACTCGATGAGTAGGAGAATATACTTATCCTACGAGCAGTACTTC.

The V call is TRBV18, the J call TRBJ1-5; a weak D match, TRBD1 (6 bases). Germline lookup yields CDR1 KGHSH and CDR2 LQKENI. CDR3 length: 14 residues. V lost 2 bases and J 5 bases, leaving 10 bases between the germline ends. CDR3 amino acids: CASSPSGVDQPQHF. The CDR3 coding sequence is TGTGCCAGCTCACCATCAGGGGTCGATCAGCCCCAGCATTTT.

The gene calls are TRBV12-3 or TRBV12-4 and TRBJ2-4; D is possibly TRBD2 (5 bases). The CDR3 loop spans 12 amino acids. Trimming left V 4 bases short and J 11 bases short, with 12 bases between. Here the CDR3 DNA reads TGTGCCAGCAGTTCCCTTGAGGGTTTTCAGTACTTC. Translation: CASSSLEGFQYF.

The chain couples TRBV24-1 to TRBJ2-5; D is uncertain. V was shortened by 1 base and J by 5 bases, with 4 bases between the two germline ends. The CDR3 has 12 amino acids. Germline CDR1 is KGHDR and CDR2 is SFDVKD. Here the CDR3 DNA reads TGTGCCACCAGTGATTTCGGGGAGACCCAGTACTTC. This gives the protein CATSDFGETQYF.

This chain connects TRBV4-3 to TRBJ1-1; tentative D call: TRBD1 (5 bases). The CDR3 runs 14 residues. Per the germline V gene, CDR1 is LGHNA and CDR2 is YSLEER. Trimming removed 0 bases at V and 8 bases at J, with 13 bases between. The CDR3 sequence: CASSQDQTAGEAFF. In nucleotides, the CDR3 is TGCGCCAGCAGCCAAGACCAGACAGCCGGGGAAGCTTTCTTT.

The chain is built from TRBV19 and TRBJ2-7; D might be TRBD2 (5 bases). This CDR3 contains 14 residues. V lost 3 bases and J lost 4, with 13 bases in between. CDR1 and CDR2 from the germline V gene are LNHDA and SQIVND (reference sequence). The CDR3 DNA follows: TGTGCCAGTAGTATTGGAGGCCCGCCATACGAGCAGTACTTC. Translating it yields CASSIGGPPYEQYF.